This T cell receptor (beta chain) was documented in a study of Graves' ophthalmopathy and Graves' hyperthyroidism. Aged 18 to 65, hyperthyroidism patients had new diagnoses of under 2 months' duration. Clinical symptoms, serum thyroxine, TRAb, thyroid ultrasound and orbital computed tomography formed the basis of diagnosis. V gave up 3 bases and J gave up 3 bases, with 11 bases separating them. The CDR3 totals 14 residues. The germline V gene encodes CDR1 MGHDK and CDR2 SYGVNS. Notes on the study in general: The model achieved 70.59% sensitivity and approximately 74% specificity for ophthalmopathy progression.

RNA transcripts yielded amplified TCR beta CDR3 regions. The workflow started with a first-round RT-PCR run with HTBI primers and then moved on to a second-round multiplex PCR. Using its own MiXCR run on the multiplex PCR reads, TCRdb lists one record per CDR3 protein. Of about 1.1 million distinct CDR3 sequences listed, about 36% are singletons. Note on this clonotype: Its matching antigen is unknown.

This chain joins TRBV25-1 and TRBJ1-1; D might be TRBD1 (5 bases). The sequence came from an adult man with Graves' hyperthyroidism. Material for sequencing was peripheral blood or thyroid tissue (not recorded which). Here the CDR3 DNA reads TGTGCCAGCAGTGATGGTGGGGGATACACTGAAGCTTTCTTT. The encoded protein is CASSDGGGYTEAFF.